This T cell receptor (beta chain) was retrieved from a study of cytomegalovirus exposure and HLA in healthy donors. V lost 4 bases to trimming and J lost 5 bases, with 5 bases between them. Germline V gives CDR1 SGHVS, CDR2 FQNEAQ. The CDR3 spans 11 residues. PCR amplification relied on 60 Vbeta primers (plus 13 Jbeta primers). Assay: immunoSEQ multiplex PCR; the TCRdb copy retains only in-frame clones and omits some. The table lists fewer than 250,000 clones. The receptor was derived from a woman in her twenties or thirties in good health and CMV-seropositive. The V call is TRBV7-8, the J call TRBJ2-5; D is unclear. The sequencing sample was made of PBMCs. The CDR3 DNA reads as TGTGCCAGCAGCTCGGTGGAGACCCAGTACTTC. Encoded protein: CASSSVETQYF.